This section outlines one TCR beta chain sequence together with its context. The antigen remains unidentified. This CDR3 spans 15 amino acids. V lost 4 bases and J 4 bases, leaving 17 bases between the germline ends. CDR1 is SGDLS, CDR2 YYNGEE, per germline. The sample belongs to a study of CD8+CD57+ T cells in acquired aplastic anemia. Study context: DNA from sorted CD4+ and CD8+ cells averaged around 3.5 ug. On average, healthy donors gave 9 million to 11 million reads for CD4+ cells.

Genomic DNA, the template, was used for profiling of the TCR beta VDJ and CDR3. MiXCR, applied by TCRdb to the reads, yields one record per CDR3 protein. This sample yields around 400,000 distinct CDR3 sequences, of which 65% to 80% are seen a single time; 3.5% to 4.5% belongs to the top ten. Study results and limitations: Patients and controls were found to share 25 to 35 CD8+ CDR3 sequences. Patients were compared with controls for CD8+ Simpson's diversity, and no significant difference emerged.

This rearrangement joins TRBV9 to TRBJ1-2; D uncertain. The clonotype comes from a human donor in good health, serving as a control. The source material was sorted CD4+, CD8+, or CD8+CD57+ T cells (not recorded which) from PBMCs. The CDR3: CASSFDANYGYGYTF. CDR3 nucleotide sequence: TGTGCCAGCAGCTTCGACGCGAACTATGGCTATGGCTACACCTTC.